This TCR beta chain was profiled in a study of post-analysis software for immune sequencing data. Study at large: Relapsing-remitting, secondary progressive and progressive-relapsing multiple sclerosis were all included among the disease courses.

Per germline, CDR1 SGDLS and CDR2 YYNGEE. V shed 0 bases, J shed 3 bases, and the junction held 6 bases outside the gene matches. The CDR3 spans 16 residues. Remarks on this clonotype: Its antigen remains unidentified.

The authors incorporated unique molecular identifiers into the TCR beta cDNA libraries. With 1 to 10 million T cells as the source, 400,000 to 550,000 cDNA molecules resulted. TCRdb itself ran the PCR reads through MiXCR, one entry per CDR3 protein. Of under 650,000 distinct CDR3 sequences listed, around 47% are singletons. Findings of the study overall: When compared against controls, multiple sclerosis patients showed significantly lower normalized Chao1 diversity. The study found TRBV5-6, TRBV5-1 and TRBV20-1 among roughly 5 TRBV segments more frequent in patients than controls.

This TCR derives from a girl aged 5-17 years with multiple sclerosis. V gene TRBV9 combines with J gene TRBJ2-1, with TRBD2 matching 7 bases. The sample consisted of blood. The CDR3 bases are TGTGCCAGCAGCGTAGGATCCGGACTAGTCTACAATGAGCAGTTCTTC. Residues: CASSVGSGLVYNEQFF.